Presented here are 14 T cell receptor beta chains from one specimen sequenced in a study of blood T cell repertoires in COVID-19. TCRdb keeps only in-frame clones here, not all; method: immunoSEQ multiplex PCR. The sample consists of a few hundred thousand clones, around 85% of them appearing once. Sequenced sample: peripheral blood. All receptors derive from a human donor in a cohort sampled during active COVID-19.

A single count supports this clone. This chain uses TRBV5-4 with TRBJ1-1; D is possibly TRBD1 (5 bases). Germline lookup yields CDR1 SGHNT and CDR2 YYREEE (reference sequence). The CDR3 consists of 15 residues. Trimming took 1 base from V and 5 from J, leaving 15 bases between them. The CDR3 nucleotides are TGTGCCAGCAGCTTGTTGGGGACTGCACATACTGAAGCTTTCTTT. This gives the protein CASSLLGTAHTEAFF.

J is TRBJ2-4 and V is TRBV9; 7 bases align to TRBD2. CDR1 and CDR2 (germline): SGDLS, YYNGEE. J was trimmed by 10 bases and V by 5 bases; bases with no gene match: 12. The CDR3 is 14 amino acids. DNA for the CDR3: TGTGCCAGCAGTCAAGGACTAGGGCTAGTAATTCAGTACTTC. Its translation: CASSQGLGLVIQYF.

With regard to this clone: Additional DNA sequences in this sample encode the identical CDR3. In nucleotides, the CDR3 is TGTGCCAGCAGCTTAAGGGCAAACACTGAAGCTTTCTTT. Its protein product is CASSLRANTEAFF. The chain employs TRBV7-3 and TRBJ1-1, with D uncertain. The CDR3 is 13 residues long. Germline lookup yields CDR1 SGHTA and CDR2 FQGTGA. The ends were cut back, 1 base at V and 2 bases at J, with 5 bases in the middle.

This rearrangement joins TRBV2 to TRBJ2-7; weak D call: TRBD2 (6 bases). The CDR3 covers 15 residues. CDR1 and CDR2 (germline): SNHLY, FYNNEI. V lost 10 bases to trimming and J lost 6 bases, with 25 bases between them. The CDR3 DNA follows: TGTGCCACCAAAATATGGGACTTCCTAGAATCCGAGCAGTACTTC. Translated: CATKIWDFLESEQYF.

V is TRBV6-5 and J is TRBJ2-7, with TRBD1 matching 8 bases. With 7 bases clipped from V and 0 bases from J, the junction kept 8 bases outside the gene matches. This CDR3 has 15 residues. Germline V lookup: CDR1 MNHEY, CDR2 SVGAGI. CDR3 sequence (DNA): TGTGCCAGCAACCTCAGGGGGCAAAGCTCCTACGAGCAGTACTTC. Its protein product is CASNLRGQSSYEQYF.

The rearrangement joins TRBV18 to TRBJ2-7; no clear D gene. The CDR3 extends over 15 amino acids. Trimming left V 5 bases short and J 0 bases short, with 14 bases between. From germline, CDR1 is KGHSH and CDR2 LQKENI. This chain's CDR3 is CASSILGLSSYEQYF. CDR3 nucleotide sequence: TGTGCCAGCTCAATCCTCGGTTTGAGCTCCTACGAGCAGTACTTC.

This clone was seen a handful of times. This chain connects TRBV18 to TRBJ1-2, with 7 bases matching TRBD1. The CDR3 consists of 15 residues. Germline CDR1 and CDR2: KGHSH and LQKENI. The junction had 13 bases not matched to a gene; V was cut back by 4 bases and J by 8 bases. The CDR3 nucleotides read TGTGCCAGCTCACTTATAACCCAGGGGGTCGAGGGCTACACCTTC. This translates into CASSLITQGVEGYTF. Drawing the rest from reference TRBV18 and TRBJ1-2, the complete variable domain is NAGVMQNPRHLVRRRGQEARLRCSPMKGHSHVYWYRQLPEEGLKFMVYLQKENIIDESGMPKERFSAEFPKEGPSILRIQQVVRGDSAAYFCASSLITQGVEGYTFGSGTRLTVV.

V gene TRBV5-8 combines with J gene TRBJ1-1; D might be TRBD1 (5 bases). Germline V lookup: CDR1 SGHTS, CDR2 YDEGEE. The CDR3 runs 14 residues. Deletions cut 1 base from V and 2 bases from J, with 9 bases between. Here the CDR3 DNA reads TGTGCCAGCAGCTTGACAGGTCCTAACACTGAAGCTTTCTTT. Residues: CASSLTGPNTEAFF.

This chain links TRBV16 with TRBJ2-2; possible D gene TRBD2, 5 bases. Between the trimmed V and J ends, which lost 0 bases and 3 bases, there was a span of 5 bases. The CDR3 is 14 residues long. Germline-derived CDR1 and CDR2 are KGHSY and FQNENV. CDR3 DNA sequence: TGTGCCAGCAGCCAATCGAGGGACACCGGGGAGCTGTTTTTT. Translated, it gives CASSQSRDTGELFF.

The gene calls are TRBV15 and TRBJ2-7; TRBD1 aligns across 9 bases. CDR3 length equals 17 residues. The junction had 12 bases not matched to a gene; V was cut back by 3 bases and J by 3 bases. Germline lookup yields CDR1 LNHNV and CDR2 YYDKDF (reference sequence). The CDR3 DNA reads as TGTGCCACCAGCAGGGGGGACAGGGAGGCGCGGTACTACGAGCAGTACTTC. Its protein is CATSRGDREARYYEQYF. The full variable domain, its missing parts supplied by reference TRBV15 and TRBJ2-7, is DAMVIQNPRYQVTQFGKPVTLSCSQTLNHNVMYWYQQKSSQAPKLLFHYYDKDFNNEADTPDNFQSRRPNTSFCFLDIRSPGLGDTAMYLCATSRGDREARYYEQYFGPGTRLTVT.

The genes are TRBV9 and TRBJ2-2, with TRBD2 as a possible D gene (5 bases). Germline CDR1 is SGDLS and CDR2 is YYNGEE. This CDR3 has 15 residues. The germline V and J ends were trimmed by 2 bases and 4 bases, with 12 bases remaining between them. In nucleotides, the CDR3 is TGTGCCAGCAGCGTTGGTGGGAGAATCACCGGGGAGCTGTTTTTT. Translated, it gives CASSVGGRITGELFF.

As DNA, the CDR3 is TGTGCCATCAGTTCAGGGTACTCCTACGAGCAGTACTTC. Translated, it gives CAISSGYSYEQYF. The chain carries TRBV10-3 and TRBJ2-7; perhaps TRBD1 as D (5 bases). Germline V gene sequence: CDR1 ENHRY, CDR2 SYGVKD. V was cut by 5 bases and J by 0 bases, with 8 bases left in between. The CDR3 is made up of 13 amino acids.

This chain joins TRBV27 and TRBJ2-2; 10 nucleotides match TRBD2. The CDR3 has 19 residues. Germline loops: CDR1 MNHEY, CDR2 SMNVEV (reference sequence). The V and J ends lost 6 bases and 7 bases, in that order; junction bases with no gene match: 20. CDR3 protein: CASSLPPAGGIRGVGELFF. The CDR3 coding sequence is TGTGCCAGCAGCCTCCCCCCAGCGGGAGGGATCAGGGGGGTCGGGGAGCTGTTTTTT.

The J gene is TRBJ2-7, the V gene TRBV5-4; 9 bases align to TRBD1. Germline trimming cut 0 bases from V and 6 bases from J; bases unmatched to any gene: 4. In germline, CDR1 is SGHNT, CDR2 YYREEE (reference sequence). CDR3 length equals 14 residues. The CDR3 region has the DNA TGTGCCAGCAGCTTGGCAGACAGGGGGGTCGAGCAGTACTTC. It specifies CASSLADRGVEQYF.